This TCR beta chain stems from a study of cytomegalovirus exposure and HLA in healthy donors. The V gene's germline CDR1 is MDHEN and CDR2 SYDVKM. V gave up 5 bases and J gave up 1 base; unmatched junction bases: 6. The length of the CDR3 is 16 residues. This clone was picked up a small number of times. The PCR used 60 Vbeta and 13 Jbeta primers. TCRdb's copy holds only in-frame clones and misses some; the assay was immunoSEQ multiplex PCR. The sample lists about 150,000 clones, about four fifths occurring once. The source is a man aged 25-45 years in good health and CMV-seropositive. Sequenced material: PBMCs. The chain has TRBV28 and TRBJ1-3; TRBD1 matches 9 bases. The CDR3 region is CASSPPQGASGNTIYF. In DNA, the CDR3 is TGTGCCAGCAGTCCACCACAGGGGGCATCTGGAAACACCATATATTTT.